This T cell receptor (beta chain) originates from a study of blood T cell repertoires in COVID-19. Here immunoSEQ multiplex PCR was the method, and the copy in TCRdb shows in-frame clones only, minus some. The table shows 220,000 or so clones, with around 83% occurring only once. Trimming took 3 bases from V and 6 from J; bases not matched to a gene: 9. Germline V gene data show CDR1 as WNHNN and CDR2 as SYGVQD (reference sequence). The CDR3 is made up of 16 amino acids. The material sequenced was peripheral blood. The sequence was collected from a woman at least 80 years old with COVID-19, enrolled during active disease. The chain combines TRBV10-1 with TRBJ2-1; TRBD2 matches at 9 bases. CDR3 coding DNA: TGCGCCAGCAGTGACGGTAGCGGGGGTCCCGGCAATGAGCAGTTCTTC. This gives the protein CASSDGSGGPGNEQFF.